The subject of this entry is one T cell receptor beta chain. These data belong to a study of memory CD4+ T cells and cytomegalovirus serostatus. The sort gate was single viable CD3+CD4+CD8-CD45RO+ cells for memory CD4+ T cells. Some clones are missing from TCRdb's copy, which holds only in-frame ones; the method was immunoSEQ multiplex PCR. The sample has approximately 50,000 clones, about 78% seen once. This CDR3 has 15 amino acids. Germline CDR1 ENHRY, CDR2 SYGVKD. Trimming pared 0 bases from V and 2 bases from J, leaving 11 bases between. The chain uses TRBV10-3 and TRBJ2-7; D remains ambiguous. Source material: memory CD4+ T cells from blood. The clonotype originates from an adult in good health and CMV-seronegative. The CDR3, as DNA: TGTGCCATCAGTGAGTCGGCAAGGGATCCCTACGAGCAGTACTTC. The encoded protein is CAISESARDPYEQYF.